One sample yielded the 13 T cell receptor beta chains listed below, sequenced in a study of cytomegalovirus exposure and HLA in healthy donors. The PCR had 60 Vbeta and 13 Jbeta primers. Assay: immunoSEQ multiplex PCR; the TCRdb copy retains only in-frame clones and omits some. The sample yields fewer than 140,000 clones, 60% to 80% seen once. The specimen sequenced was PBMCs. These receptor sequences come from a female donor in good health and CMV-seronegative.

This chain connects TRBV11-2 to TRBJ1-1; D gene ambiguous. The V and J ends lost 5 bases and 3 bases respectively, with 7 bases between them. The CDR3 totals 12 residues. The V gene's germline CDR1 is SGHAT and CDR2 FQNNGV. CDR3: CASSLRYTEAFF. The CDR3 coding sequence is TGTGCCAGCAGCCTACGGTACACTGAAGCTTTCTTT.

The V and J genes are TRBV29-1 and TRBJ2-2, with no clear D. The germline gives CDR1 SQVTM, CDR2 ANQGSEA. The CDR3 runs 13 residues. V gave up 4 bases and J gave up 2 bases, with 8 bases separating them. The CDR3 sequence is CSVVSENTGELFF. In nucleotides, the CDR3 is TGCAGCGTTGTGAGTGAAAACACCGGGGAGCTGTTTTTT.

The V call is TRBV7-2, the J call TRBJ2-3; 14 bases align to TRBD2. This CDR3 comprises 17 residues. Germline CDR1 and CDR2: SGHTA and FQGNSA. Germline trimming cut 1 base from V and 4 bases from J; bases unmatched to any gene: 4. The CDR3 DNA reads as TGTGCCAGCAGCTTAGGACTAGCGGGAGGGGTCGCAGATACGCAGTATTTT. Translated: CASSLGLAGGVADTQYF.

J is TRBJ1-6 and V is TRBV27; maybe TRBD1 (5 bases). V dropped 3 bases and J dropped 7 bases, with 10 bases sitting between them. CDR3 length equals 14 residues. The germline V gene encodes CDR1 MNHEY and CDR2 SMNVEV (reference sequence). The CDR3, as DNA: TGTGCCAGCAGTTTTAGACAGCCAAATTCACCCCTCCACTTT. Translation: CASSFRQPNSPLHF.

The chain employs TRBV7-2 and TRBJ1-2; a possible D gene is TRBD1 (5 bases). Looked up from germline, CDR1 is SGHTA and CDR2 is FQGNSA. This CDR3 spans 18 amino acids. The V end was cut by 1 base, the J end by 5 bases, with 23 bases between. The CDR3 is CASSLEGPGARRRYGYTF. In DNA, the CDR3 is TGTGCCAGCAGCTTAGAGGGGCCTGGAGCGAGGAGACGGTATGGCTACACCTTC.

The rearrangement uses TRBV5-8 and TRBJ2-3; no definite D call. In germline, CDR1 is SGHTS, CDR2 YDEGEE. The V gene lost 4 bases and the J gene lost 3 bases, with 6 bases spanning the gap. The CDR3 is 12 amino acids. CDR3 loop: CASSPFTDTQYF. DNA of the CDR3: TGTGCCAGCAGCCCGTTTACAGATACGCAGTATTTT.

The chain uses TRBV5-6 and TRBJ2-3; 13 nucleotides align to TRBD2. This CDR3 region has 15 residues. With V trimmed by 1 base and J by 9 bases, 5 bases remained unmatched. CDR1 is SGHDT, CDR2 YYEEEE, per germline. The DNA of the CDR3 is TGTGCCAGCAGCTTGTGGACTAGCGGGAGAACAACGCAGTATTTT. Its protein is CASSLWTSGRTTQYF. Variable domain in full (rest from reference TRBV5-6 and TRBJ2-3): DAGVTQSPTHLIKTRGQQVTLRCSPKSGHDTVSWYQQALGQGPQFIFQYYEEEERQRGNFPDRFSGHQFPNYSSELNVNALLLGDSALYLCASSLWTSGRTTQYFGPGTRLTVL.

The rearrangement joins TRBV4-3 to TRBJ2-1, with 7 positions matching TRBD2. The CDR3 has 16 amino acids. Germline assignment: CDR1 LGHNA and CDR2 YSLEER. V was pared by 0 bases and J by 7 bases, with 9 bases of the junction left unmatched. The CDR3 DNA follows: TGCGCCAGCAGCCAAGATAGTGTGGGACTACCTAATGAGCAGTTCTTC. Protein sequence: CASSQDSVGLPNEQFF.

The V gene is TRBV9, the J gene TRBJ2-5; D possibly corresponds to TRBD1 (5 bases). Trimming removed 4 bases at V and 7 bases at J, with 23 bases between. This CDR3 region has 16 residues. Germline assignment: CDR1 SGDLS and CDR2 YYNGEE. CDR3 in amino acids: CASSPGASGPSWTQYF. Written as DNA, the CDR3 is TGTGCCAGCAGCCCTGGGGCTAGTGGGCCCTCGTGGACCCAGTACTTC.

The CDR3 coding sequence is TGTGCCAGCAGGATCGGACTAGCGGGAGGTGGTACGCAGTATTTT. Translating gives CASRIGLAGGGTQYF. The rearrangement joins TRBV7-2 to TRBJ2-3, with 14 bases fitting TRBD2. J gave up 8 bases and V 6 bases, and 7 bases lay outside the gene matches. CDR3 length: 15 amino acids. Germline V gene lookup returns CDR1 SGHTA and CDR2 FQGNSA.

This chain links TRBV9 with TRBJ2-5; perhaps TRBD2 as D (7 bases). Trimming took 3 bases from V and 5 from J, leaving 17 bases between them. The CDR3 totals 15 residues. Germline lookup yields CDR1 SGDLS and CDR2 YYNGEE. The DNA for the CDR3 is TGTGCCAGCAGCGGGGGGGGCGGGAGAGGCGAGACCCAGTACTTC. It yields the protein CASSGGGGRGETQYF.

This clone was seen only a few times. This sequence joins TRBV18 and TRBJ1-3, with TRBD1 matching over 7 bases. CDR1 is KGHSH, CDR2 LQKENI, per germline. The ends lost 3 bases at V and 2 bases at J; junction bases unmatched: 7. The CDR3 has 16 residues. The DNA for the CDR3 is TGTGCCAGCTCACCGGGACAGCTTAGCGCTGGAAACACCATATATTTT. It specifies CASSPGQLSAGNTIYF.

The rearrangement links TRBV27 to TRBJ2-1; 10 bases agree with TRBD2. The CDR3 runs 16 residues. Losses at the gene ends were 5 bases for V and 5 bases for J; bases not matched to a gene: 9. The germline V gene encodes CDR1 MNHEY and CDR2 SMNVEV (reference sequence). The CDR3 DNA reads as TGTGCCAGCAGTACTATCGGACTAGCGGCTCACAATGAGCAGTTCTTC. Its translation is CASSTIGLAAHNEQFF.